The rows below give T cell receptor beta chains drawn from one sample of a study of blood T cell repertoires in COVID-19. Repertoires were generated with immunoSEQ multiplex PCR, while TCRdb's copy carries only in-frame clones and drops some. The sample records hundreds of thousands of clones, roughly nine tenths being singletons. The sample comprised peripheral blood. The origin of the receptors is a man aged 18 to 30 with active or convalescent COVID-19. Both conserved end residues are part of each CDR3. Each record gives: CDR3 protein, CDR3 DNA, D gene, clone size, V gene, J gene. D genes are given only for firm matches. Size is stated for part of the rows, as once, few or many counts, or as a class when the clone is expanded.

CDR3 protein: CASSDYRLAQDHNEQFF
CDR3 DNA: TGTGCCAGCAGTGATTATCGACTAGCCCAAGACCACAATGAGCAGTTCTTC
D gene: TRBD2
clone size: .
V gene: TRBV2
J gene: TRBJ2-1

CDR3 protein: CASSRGTGGTEAFF
CDR3 DNA: TGTGCCAGTAGTAGGGGGACAGGGGGCACTGAAGCTTTCTTT
D gene: TRBD1
clone size: .
V gene: TRBV19
J gene: TRBJ1-1

CDR3 protein: CASSRTDHYGYTF
CDR3 DNA: TGTGCCAGCTCACGAACAGATCACTATGGCTACACCTTC
D gene: .
clone size: .
V gene: TRBV18
J gene: TRBJ1-2

CDR3 protein: CASSSGQNTEAFF
CDR3 DNA: TGTGCCAGCAGCTCGGGACAGAACACTGAAGCTTTCTTT
D gene: .
clone size: .
V gene: TRBV7-6
J gene: TRBJ1-1

CDR3 protein: CASSTLDSGAQYF
CDR3 DNA: TGTGCCAGTAGTACCCTCGACTCCGGGGCCCAGTACTTC
D gene: .
clone size: .
V gene: TRBV19
J gene: TRBJ2-5

CDR3 protein: CASSPYGGGSSGELFF
CDR3 DNA: TGTGCCAGCAGCCCTTATGGGGGGGGCTCCTCCGGGGAGCTGTTTTTT
D gene: .
clone size: .
V gene: TRBV7-9
J gene: TRBJ2-2

CDR3 protein: CATSAAGALSYEQYF
CDR3 DNA: TGTGCCACCAGTGCGGCGGGGGCCCTCTCCTACGAGCAGTACTTC
D gene: .
clone size: .
V gene: TRBV24-1
J gene: TRBJ2-7

CDR3 protein: CASSYRGDGYTF
CDR3 DNA: TGTGCCAGCAGTTACAGGGGGGATGGCTACACCTTC
D gene: TRBD1
clone size: .
V gene: TRBV2
J gene: TRBJ1-2

CDR3 protein: CASRRTGLMNTEAFF
CDR3 DNA: TGTGCCAGCAGGAGGACAGGGTTGATGAACACTGAAGCTTTCTTT
D gene: TRBD1
clone size: .
V gene: TRBV28
J gene: TRBJ1-1

CDR3 protein: CASGPGLAGGAQQYF
CDR3 DNA: TGTGCCAGTGGACCCGGACTAGCGGGAGGTGCGCAGCAGTACTTC
D gene: TRBD2
clone size: .
V gene: TRBV6-5
J gene: TRBJ2-7

CDR3 protein: CASSQEANTGELFF
CDR3 DNA: TGTGCCAGCAGCCAAGAGGCTAACACCGGGGAGCTGTTTTTT
D gene: .
clone size: .
V gene: TRBV3-1/TRBV3-2
J gene: TRBJ2-2

CDR3 protein: CASSLRAGHEQYF
CDR3 DNA: TGTGCCAGCAGCTTGAGGGCAGGACACGAGCAGTACTTC
D gene: .
clone size: .
V gene: TRBV7-3
J gene: TRBJ2-7

CDR3 protein: CASNGGPNYEQYF
CDR3 DNA: TGTGCCAGCAACGGGGGTCCTAACTACGAGCAGTACTTC
D gene: .
clone size: few
V gene: TRBV7-9
J gene: TRBJ2-7

CDR3 protein: CASSLTSGSTFETQYF
CDR3 DNA: TGTGCCAGTAGTTTGACTAGCGGGAGTACTTTTGAGACCCAGTACTTC
D gene: TRBD2
clone size: .
V gene: TRBV19
J gene: TRBJ2-5

CDR3 protein: CASSPQEGRLYEQYF
CDR3 DNA: TGTGCCAGCTCACCGCAAGAGGGGAGGCTCTACGAGCAGTACTTC
D gene: .
clone size: .
V gene: TRBV18
J gene: TRBJ2-7

CDR3 protein: CASSSGQNYGYTF
CDR3 DNA: TGTGCCAGCAGCTCGGGACAGAACTATGGCTACACCTTC
D gene: TRBD1
clone size: .
V gene: TRBV11-2
J gene: TRBJ1-2

CDR3 protein: CASSVAPIEGQGNYGYTF
CDR3 DNA: TGTGCCAGCAGTGTGGCCCCAATAGAGGGACAGGGGAACTATGGCTACACCTTC
D gene: TRBD1
clone size: many
V gene: TRBV6-1
J gene: TRBJ1-2

CDR3 protein: CASSPGQGFFQNTEAFF
CDR3 DNA: TGTGCCAGCAGTCCTGGACAGGGTTTCTTTCAGAACACTGAAGCTTTCTTT
D gene: TRBD1
clone size: once
V gene: TRBV27
J gene: TRBJ1-1

CDR3 protein: CSVEEGNTEAFF
CDR3 DNA: TGCAGCGTTGAGGAGGGGAACACTGAAGCTTTCTTT
D gene: .
clone size: .
V gene: TRBV29-1
J gene: TRBJ1-1

CDR3 protein: CASNKMGEETQYF
CDR3 DNA: TGTGCCAGCAACAAGATGGGCGAAGAGACCCAGTACTTC
D gene: .
clone size: .
V gene: TRBV5-4
J gene: TRBJ2-5

CDR3 protein: CAWRAAVYGYTF
CDR3 DNA: TGTGCCTGGAGGGCGGCAGTCTATGGCTACACCTTC
D gene: .
clone size: .
V gene: TRBV30
J gene: TRBJ1-2

CDR3 protein: CASSYMEVAFF
CDR3 DNA: TGTGCCAGCAGTTACATGGAGGTGGCTTTCTTT
D gene: .
clone size: .
V gene: TRBV6-5
J gene: TRBJ1-1

CDR3 protein: CASSQGFRPLDGYEQYF
CDR3 DNA: TGCGCCAGCAGCCAGGGTTTCCGGCCTCTAGACGGGTACGAGCAGTACTTC
D gene: .
clone size: few
V gene: TRBV4-3
J gene: TRBJ2-7

CDR3 protein: CASSQADSTDTQYF
CDR3 DNA: TGCGCCAGCAGCCAAGCGGACTCCACAGATACGCAGTATTTT
D gene: .
clone size: .
V gene: TRBV4-3
J gene: TRBJ2-3

CDR3 protein: CSVKSRGSTDTQYF
CDR3 DNA: TGCAGCGTCAAGTCGCGGGGGAGCACAGATACGCAGTATTTT
D gene: TRBD2
clone size: once
V gene: TRBV29-1
J gene: TRBJ2-3

CDR3 protein: CASSFGTANTEAFF
CDR3 DNA: TGCGCCAGCAGCTTCGGGACAGCGAACACTGAAGCTTTCTTT
D gene: TRBD1
clone size: few
V gene: TRBV5-1
J gene: TRBJ1-1

CDR3 protein: CSVDPGTNEKLFF
CDR3 DNA: TGCAGCGTTGATCCAGGGACTAATGAAAAACTGTTTTTT
D gene: .
clone size: .
V gene: TRBV29-1
J gene: TRBJ1-4

CDR3 protein: CASSRTSGRMVEQYF
CDR3 DNA: TGTGCCAGTAGTAGGACTAGCGGGAGAATGGTCGAGCAGTACTTC
D gene: TRBD2
clone size: .
V gene: TRBV19
J gene: TRBJ2-7

CDR3 protein: CATSVAGGQPQHF
CDR3 DNA: TGTGCCACCAGTGTCGCTGGGGGCCAGCCCCAGCATTTT
D gene: .
clone size: .
V gene: TRBV24-1
J gene: TRBJ1-5

CDR3 protein: CASSRSGTDTQYF
CDR3 DNA: TGTGCCAGCAGCCGTAGCGGGACAGATACGCAGTATTTT
D gene: TRBD2
clone size: .
V gene: TRBV3-1/TRBV3-2
J gene: TRBJ2-3

CDR3 protein: CASSTGGGNTEAFF
CDR3 DNA: TGCGCCAGCAGCACCGGGGGTGGGAACACTGAAGCTTTCTTT
D gene: .
clone size: .
V gene: TRBV5-1
J gene: TRBJ1-1

CDR3 protein: CATSDQGSNYGYTF
CDR3 DNA: TGTGCCACCAGTGATCAGGGTTCCAACTATGGCTACACCTTC
D gene: .
clone size: once
V gene: TRBV24-1
J gene: TRBJ1-2

CDR3 protein: CASSYREVTEAFF
CDR3 DNA: TGTGCCAGCAGTTACCGGGAGGTCACTGAAGCTTTCTTT
D gene: .
clone size: .
V gene: TRBV28
J gene: TRBJ1-1

CDR3 protein: CASSILRGRTEAFF
CDR3 DNA: TGTGCCAGTAGTATACTTCGGGGTAGGACTGAAGCTTTCTTT
D gene: .
clone size: .
V gene: TRBV19
J gene: TRBJ1-1

CDR3 protein: CSVVGGPNQPQHF
CDR3 DNA: TGCAGCGTTGTAGGGGGCCCCAATCAGCCCCAGCATTTT
D gene: TRBD1
clone size: .
V gene: TRBV29-1
J gene: TRBJ1-5

CDR3 protein: CACPDRGIYGYTF
CDR3 DNA: TGTGCCTGTCCCGACAGGGGAATCTATGGCTACACCTTC
D gene: TRBD1
clone size: once
V gene: TRBV30
J gene: TRBJ1-2

CDR3 protein: CASSPRPSGLWTQYF
CDR3 DNA: TGTGCCAGCAGCCCACGGCCTAGCGGGTTGTGGACCCAGTACTTC
D gene: TRBD2
clone size: .
V gene: TRBV13
J gene: TRBJ2-5

CDR3 protein: CASSRIPGQGINTEAFF
CDR3 DNA: TGTGCCAGTAGTAGAATTCCGGGACAGGGCATTAACACTGAAGCTTTCTTT
D gene: TRBD1
clone size: .
V gene: TRBV19
J gene: TRBJ1-1

CDR3 protein: CASSLWGDYGYTF
CDR3 DNA: TGTGCCAGCAGCTTGTGGGGGGACTATGGCTACACCTTC
D gene: .
clone size: .
V gene: TRBV5-6
J gene: TRBJ1-2

CDR3 protein: CASSEVLAGNTDTQYF
CDR3 DNA: TGTGCCAGCAGTGAAGTCCTAGCGGGAAACACAGATACGCAGTATTTT
D gene: TRBD2
clone size: .
V gene: TRBV6-1
J gene: TRBJ2-3

CDR3 protein: CASSPQGSDSPLHF
CDR3 DNA: TGTGCCAGCAGCCCCCAGGGGTCTGATTCACCCCTCCACTTT
D gene: .
clone size: few
V gene: TRBV7-2
J gene: TRBJ1-6

CDR3 protein: CASSLHYRQETQYF
CDR3 DNA: TGCGCCAGCAGCTTGCATTATAGACAAGAGACCCAGTACTTC
D gene: .
clone size: .
V gene: TRBV5-1
J gene: TRBJ2-5

CDR3 protein: CASSLGQGADTQYF
CDR3 DNA: TGTGCCAGTAGTCTAGGACAGGGGGCAGATACGCAGTATTTT
D gene: TRBD1
clone size: .
V gene: TRBV19
J gene: TRBJ2-3

CDR3 protein: CASSYRGWSTDTQYF
CDR3 DNA: TGTGCCAGCAGTTACCGGGGTTGGAGCACAGATACGCAGTATTTT
D gene: .
clone size: .
V gene: TRBV6-6
J gene: TRBJ2-3

CDR3 protein: CASSLGVGRADTQYF
CDR3 DNA: TGTGCCAGCAGCCTGGGTGTGGGGAGGGCAGATACGCAGTATTTT
D gene: TRBD2
clone size: .
V gene: TRBV13
J gene: TRBJ2-3

CDR3 protein: CASSRENRGRGNYGYTF
CDR3 DNA: TGTGCCAGCAGCAGGGAAAACAGGGGTCGTGGAAACTATGGCTACACCTTC
D gene: TRBD1
clone size: few
V gene: TRBV11-2
J gene: TRBJ1-2

CDR3 protein: CASGQGFGYTF
CDR3 DNA: TGTGCCAGCGGGCAGGGGTTCGGCTACACCTTC
D gene: .
clone size: .
V gene: TRBV12-3/TRBV12-4
J gene: TRBJ1-2